This T cell receptor (beta chain) was profiled in a study of T cell repertoires in cytomegalovirus infection. Each CDR3 protein is one row after TCRdb ran MiXCR on the reads. The profile shows approximately 990,000 distinct CDR3 sequences, approximately 32% of them singletons. This clonotype has just a few counts. The target antigen is unknown. Germline CDR1 is SGHVS and CDR2 is FNYEAQ. Trimming cost V 11 bases and J 1 base, with 14 bases left between them. CDR3 length: 14 amino acids. The specimen comprised cultured CD8+ T cells from PBMCs, sampled from culture after CMV antigen stimulation. The TCR was taken from a human donor in good health (CMV status not recorded). Some clones in this sample may be carry-over from other donors' samples. The gene calls are TRBV7-6 and TRBJ2-2; TRBD2 is a possible D gene (5 bases). The CDR3 nucleotides read TGTGCCCGCATACGGGGATTGAACACCGGGGAGCTGTTTTTT. It codes for CARIRGLNTGELFF. The full variable domain, its missing parts supplied by reference TRBV7-6 and TRBJ2-2, is GAGVSQSPRYKVTKRGQDVALRCDPISGHVSLYWYRQALGQGPEFLTYFNYEAQQDKSGLPNDRFSAERPEGSISTLTIQRTEQRDSAMYRCARIRGLNTGELFFGEGSRLTVL.